This TCR beta chain was sequenced for a study of blood T cells in healthy people across ages. A J-beta primer mix and a sample-barcoded 5' primer were used in a second PCR of roughly 6 to 11 cycles. TCRdb processed the 5' RACE reads anew with MiXCR; each CDR3 protein has one entry. Counted here are over 1,300,000 distinct CDR3 sequences, almost 60% occurring once; the ten biggest clones make up 6.5% to 8%. V dropped 6 bases and J dropped 2 bases, with 17 bases sitting between them. From germline, CDR1 is SQVTM and CDR2 ANQGSEA. This CDR3 has 14 amino acids. The sequence was obtained from a man between 18 and 29 years old in good health. The sequenced sample consisted of blood. The J gene is TRBJ2-7, the V gene TRBV29-1; tentatively, D is TRBD1 (6 bases). The DNA for the CDR3 is TGCAGCGTCGCGCAGGGGCCCCCGCCCTACGAGCAGTACTTC. Translated: CSVAQGPPPYEQYF.